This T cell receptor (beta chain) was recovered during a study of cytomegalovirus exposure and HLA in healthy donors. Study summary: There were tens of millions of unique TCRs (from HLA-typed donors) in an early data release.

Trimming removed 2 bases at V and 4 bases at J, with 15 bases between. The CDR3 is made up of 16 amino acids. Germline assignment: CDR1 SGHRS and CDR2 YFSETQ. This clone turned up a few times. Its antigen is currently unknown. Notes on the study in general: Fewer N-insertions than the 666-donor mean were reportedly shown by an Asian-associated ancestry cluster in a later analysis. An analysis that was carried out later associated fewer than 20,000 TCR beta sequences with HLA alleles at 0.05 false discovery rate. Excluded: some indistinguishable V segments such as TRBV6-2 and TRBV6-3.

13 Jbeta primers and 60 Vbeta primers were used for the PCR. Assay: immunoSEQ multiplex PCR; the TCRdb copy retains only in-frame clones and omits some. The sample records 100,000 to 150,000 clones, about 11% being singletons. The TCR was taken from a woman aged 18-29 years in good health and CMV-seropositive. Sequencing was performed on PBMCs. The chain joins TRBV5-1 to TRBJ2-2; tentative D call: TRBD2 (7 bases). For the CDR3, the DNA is TGCGCCAGCAGCTTCGGGGGGACACAACCCACCGGGGAGCTGTTTTTT. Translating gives CASSFGGTQPTGELFF.